A selection of T cell receptor beta chains follows, all from one sample in a study of blood T cell repertoires in COVID-19. Generated by immunoSEQ multiplex PCR, the TCRdb table keeps only in-frame clones and is missing some. The sample lists more than 90,000 clones; roughly 89% were seen once. The source material was peripheral blood. These receptors were collected from a woman aged 55 to 70 with COVID-19, enrolled during active disease. Both conserved end residues are part of each CDR3. D genes are given only for firm matches. Rows give clone size only sometimes, using once, few, many, or a class for an expanded clone.

>NA|NA|TRBV19|15|TRBJ1-4
CASSNQGWTDEKLFF
TGTGCCAGTAGTAACCAGGGGTGGACGGATGAAAAACTGTTTTTT
>TRBD2|NA|TRBV29-1|18|TRBJ2-6
CSVEDRAGGPPGANVLTF
TGCAGCGTTGAAGATAGGGCGGGGGGGCCCCCTGGGGCCAACGTCCTGACTTTC
>TRBD2|NA|TRBV6-2/TRBV6-3|17|TRBJ2-5
CASSYSIPSGGGETQYF
TGTGCCAGCAGTTACTCGATTCCTAGCGGGGGTGGAGAGACCCAGTACTTC
>TRBD1|few|TRBV5-1|15|TRBJ1-2
CASSIRQGRVDGYTF
TGCGCCAGCAGCATAAGACAGGGGCGGGTGGATGGCTACACCTTC
>NA|NA|TRBV14|15|TRBJ2-5
CASSQGLSRRETQYF
TGTGCCAGCAGCCAGGGACTCTCTAGGAGGGAGACCCAGTACTTC
>NA|NA|TRBV7-2|18|TRBJ1-1
CASSPSVWDGGRNTEAFF
TGTGCCAGCAGCCCCAGTGTCTGGGACGGAGGGAGGAACACTGAAGCTTTCTTT
>NA|NA|TRBV27|13|TRBJ1-2
CASSPRWGHGYTF
TGTGCCAGCAGTCCCCGGTGGGGGCATGGCTACACCTTC
>TRBD1|once|TRBV5-4|14|TRBJ1-2
CASGRRGLGYGYTF
TGTGCCAGCGGGAGGAGGGGGCTAGGGTATGGCTACACCTTC
>NA|NA|TRBV7-8|19|TRBJ1-6
CASSLFGAGVKRYNSPLHF
TGTGCCAGCAGTCTCTTTGGGGCAGGGGTAAAAAGGTATAATTCACCCCTCCACTTT
>NA|NA|TRBV7-2|15|TRBJ2-1
CASSLSSLSNNEQFF
TGTGCCAGCAGCTTGAGCTCCCTGTCTAACAATGAGCAGTTCTTC
>TRBD1|few|TRBV4-3|15|TRBJ1-2
CASSQDLDRAYGYTF
TGCGCCAGCAGCCAAGATCTGGACAGGGCCTATGGCTACACCTTC
>NA|NA|TRBV7-2|15|TRBJ1-5
CASSFGPGSNQPQHF
TGTGCCAGCAGCTTTGGCCCAGGGAGCAATCAGCCCCAGCATTTT
>NA|once|TRBV6-5|14|TRBJ1-4
CASSNRATNEKLFF
TGTGCCAGCAGTAACAGAGCAACTAATGAAAAACTGTTTTTT
>NA|NA|TRBV7-2|17|TRBJ2-6
CASSLGAPGSGANVLTF
TGTGCCAGCAGCTTAGGTGCGCCAGGGTCTGGGGCCAACGTCCTGACTTTC
>NA|NA|TRBV6-1|15|TRBJ1-2
CASSELGGIDYGYTF
TGTGCCAGCAGTGAATTGGGGGGTATTGACTATGGCTACACCTTC
>NA|NA|TRBV27|16|TRBJ1-1
CASSFSWTNLGTEAFF
TGTGCCAGCAGTTTTTCCTGGACAAATCTTGGGACTGAAGCTTTCTTT
>NA|once|TRBV19|12|TRBJ1-1
CASSIDYSEAFF
TGTGCCAGTAGTATAGACTACAGTGAAGCTTTCTTT
>TRBD2|once|TRBV24-1|17|TRBJ2-7
CATSALALAELSYEQYF
TGTGCCACCAGTGCCCTCGCACTAGCGGAATTATCGTACGAGCAGTACTTC
>TRBD1|few|TRBV7-6|15|TRBJ1-6
CASSGPTGGHSPLHF
TGTGCCAGCAGCGGGCCGACAGGGGGTCATTCACCCCTCCACTTT
>TRBD2|NA|TRBV27|15|TRBJ2-7
CASSLSPLAGYEQYF
TGTGCCAGCAGTTTATCACCCCTAGCGGGTTACGAGCAGTACTTC
>NA|NA|TRBV7-2|14|TRBJ1-5
CASSRGQLTQPQHF
TGTGCCAGCAGCCGCGGGCAACTGACACAGCCCCAGCATTTT
>TRBD1|NA|TRBV30|13|TRBJ1-6
CAWADRDNSPLHF
TGTGCCTGGGCAGACAGGGATAATTCACCCCTCCACTTT
>TRBD2|NA|TRBV6-5|15|TRBJ2-5
CASSYSPGGRETQYF
TGTGCCAGCAGTTACTCGCCGGGGGGGCGAGAGACCCAGTACTTC
>TRBD2|NA|TRBV3-1/TRBV3-2|16|TRBJ2-7
CASSSPQRGALYEQYF
TGTGCCAGCAGCTCCCCCCAGCGGGGGGCCCTCTACGAGCAGTACTTC
>TRBD1|NA|TRBV5-1|15|TRBJ2-5
CASRLAWGQGATQYF
TGCGCCAGTCGCTTGGCGTGGGGACAGGGGGCGACCCAGTACTTC
>NA|NA|TRBV6-6|15|TRBJ1-5
CASSYRGQGDQPQHF
TGTGCCAGCAGTTACCGTGGACAAGGAGATCAGCCCCAGCATTTT
>NA|NA|TRBV4-3|16|TRBJ2-3
CASSQEIWGGTDTQYF
TGCGCCAGCAGCCAAGAGATCTGGGGGGGCACAGATACGCAGTATTTT
>NA|NA|TRBV21-1|15|TRBJ2-7
CASSTTGTGIHEQYF
TGTGCCAGCAGCACAACCGGGACAGGGATCCACGAGCAGTACTTC
>TRBD1|NA|TRBV5-1|13|TRBJ2-7
CASSSRDRGEQYF
TGCGCCAGCAGCTCCCGGGACAGGGGCGAGCAGTACTTC
>NA|few|TRBV2|17|TRBJ1-2
CASKLRDMQRTNYGYTF
TGTGCCAGCAAACTTCGGGACATGCAAAGAACTAACTATGGCTACACCTTC
>NA|once|TRBV12-3/TRBV12-4|13|TRBJ1-2
CASSFGQGLGYTF
TGTGCCAGCAGTTTTGGCCAGGGTCTTGGCTACACCTTC
>TRBD1|NA|TRBV5-6|19|TRBJ1-6
CASSSQGANGLPYNSPLHF
TGTGCCAGCAGCTCTCAGGGGGCGAATGGCCTACCCTATAATTCACCCCTCCACTTT
>TRBD1|NA|TRBV4-3|18|TRBJ2-3
CASSQDLGTGHSTDTQYF
TGCGCCAGCAGCCAAGATCTCGGGACAGGGCATAGCACAGATACGCAGTATTTT
>NA|once|TRBV19|13|TRBJ1-5
CASSTQGNQPQHF
TGTGCCAGTAGTACACAGGGTAATCAGCCCCAGCATTTT
>NA|NA|TRBV2|13|TRBJ1-1
CASIIEGGTEAFF
TGTGCCAGCATTATCGAGGGGGGGACTGAAGCTTTCTTT
>TRBD1|NA|TRBV10-3|15|TRBJ1-2
CAISGSGTAASGYTF
TGTGCCATCAGTGGCTCCGGGACAGCCGCTAGTGGCTACACCTTC